The source of this T cell receptor (beta chain) is a study of shared clonotypes between healthy human individuals. Points from the study as a whole: The sole specimen, blood, was sampled, and tissue repertoires likely differ. Researchers found naive subsets generally carried larger estimated richness than memory subsets.

None of the donors, who were healthy HIV-negative adults, had recently had acute infections or vaccinations. Germline V gene data show CDR1 as GTSNPN and CDR2 as SVGIG (reference sequence). This CDR3 region has 13 residues. J gave up 8 bases and V 2 bases, and 6 bases lay outside the gene matches. This clone was seen a few times. Its antigen is unknown. Deep-level assay runs were performed. Generated by immunoSEQ multiplex PCR, the TCRdb table keeps only in-frame clones and is missing some. The table has a few million clones, approximately 95% seen once. The source is a man aged 18 to 35 in good health. This chain uses TRBV30 with TRBJ1-2; 9 positions match TRBD1. Sample: naive CD4+ T cells sorted from blood. Documented subset: CD45RA+ positively selected. The CDR3 region has the DNA TGTGCCTGGAGTCCGGGACAGGGAAGGGGCTACACCTTC. Amino acid sequence: CAWSPGQGRGYTF. The variable domain in full, with the rest retrieved from reference TRBV30 and TRBJ1-2, is SQTIHQWPATLVQPVGSPLSLECTVEGTSNPNLYWYRQAAGRGLQLLFYSVGIGQISSEVPQNLSASRPQDRQFILSSKKLLLSDSGFYLCAWSPGQGRGYTFGSGTRLTVV.